This is a list of T cell receptor beta chains from one sample in a study of blood T cell repertoires in COVID-19. Using immunoSEQ multiplex PCR, the repertoire was profiled, and TCRdb retains in-frame clones only, with some absent. The sample has over 400,000 clones, roughly nine tenths seen once. Sequencing was carried out using PBMCs or T cells enriched from blood (not recorded which). These TCRs come from a woman aged 60-75 years who had recovered from COVID-19. CDR3s include the opening cysteine and the closing phenylalanine or tryptophan. The order of the fields is clone size, D gene, V gene, J gene, CDR3 DNA, CDR3 protein. The D gene is left open where the match is weak. The size entry is marked missing in some rows and otherwise reads once, few, many or a size class.

.	TRBD2	TRBV2	TRBJ2-3	TGTGCCAGCAGTGTTCCGACTAGCGGTACAGATACGCAGTATTTT	CASSVPTSGTDTQYF
.	.	TRBV6-5	TRBJ1-6	TGTGCCACCCCGCGGGGTTCCTCCTATAATTCACCCCTCCACTTT	CATPRGSSYNSPLHF
.	.	TRBV5-1	TRBJ2-3	TGCGCCAGCAGCTCCGCGGGCCCCACAGATACGCAGTATTTT	CASSSAGPTDTQYF
.	.	TRBV7-2	TRBJ1-2	TGTGCCAGCAGCTTACCAAACGGACAGAGCTATGGCTACACCTTC	CASSLPNGQSYGYTF
.	.	TRBV27	TRBJ1-1	TGTGCCAGCAGTCTCCCTGGCGGGGGGAGTGAAGCTTTCTTT	CASSLPGGGSEAFF
.	.	TRBV10-3	TRBJ2-3	TGTGCCATCTTGAGGGCTAGCACAGATACGCAGTATTTT	CAILRASTDTQYF
.	.	TRBV5-1	TRBJ2-3	TGCGCCAGCAGCTTGGAGGGGCCCACAGATACGCAGTATTTT	CASSLEGPTDTQYF
.	TRBD2	TRBV3-1/TRBV3-2	TRBJ2-2	TGTGCCAGCAGCCACCAAGGGACTAGCGGGGGGGCGAGAACCGGGGAGCTGTTTTTT	CASSHQGTSGGARTGELFF
.	.	TRBV29-1	TRBJ1-1	TGCAGCGTGGCGGGACTGAACACTGAAGCTTTCTTT	CSVAGLNTEAFF
.	TRBD1	TRBV24-1	TRBJ2-6	TGTGCCACCAGTGATACTGGACAGGGGGAGGCCAACGTCCTGACTTTC	CATSDTGQGEANVLTF
.	.	TRBV30	TRBJ1-4	TGTGCCTGGACCAACAACAGGATTCGGGTTGAAAAACTGTTTTTT	CAWTNNRIRVEKLFF
.	.	TRBV3-1/TRBV3-2	TRBJ2-2	TGTGCCAGCAGCCAATTTGACTACACCGGGGAGCTGTTTTTT	CASSQFDYTGELFF
.	.	TRBV30	TRBJ2-7	TGTGCCTGGAGTCCCCGGGGGTCAAGCTACGAGCAGTACTTC	CAWSPRGSSYEQYF
.	TRBD1	TRBV24-1	TRBJ2-3	TGTGCCACCAGGGGGACAGGGGGAGGTGCAGATACGCAGTATTTT	CATRGTGGGADTQYF
.	TRBD1	TRBV27	TRBJ1-5	TGTGCCAGCAGTTTGGAGGGGACAGGGGCCATTAGCAATCAGCCCCAGCATTTT	CASSLEGTGAISNQPQHF
.	TRBD1	TRBV19	TRBJ1-5	TGTGCCAGTAGTATGTTTGGACAGGTGAGTCAGCCCCAGCATTTT	CASSMFGQVSQPQHF
.	.	TRBV12-3/TRBV12-4	TRBJ1-1	TGTGCCAGCAGTCTTTCGGGGACTGAAGCTTTCTTT	CASSLSGTEAFF
.	TRBD1	TRBV28	TRBJ1-4	TGTGCCAGCAGGGCGGGGACGACAGGGAATGAAAAACTGTTTTTT	CASRAGTTGNEKLFF
few	TRBD2	TRBV11-2	TRBJ2-7	TGTGCCAGCAGCTCCGTAGCGGGGTTATACGAGCAGTACTTC	CASSSVAGLYEQYF
.	TRBD2	TRBV5-1	TRBJ2-1	TGCGCCAGCAGCTTTAGAGCAGCGGGGGACAATGAGCAGTTCTTC	CASSFRAAGDNEQFF
.	.	TRBV29-1	TRBJ2-3	TGCAGCGTCAAAGGATCCGGACATCGCGACACAGATACGCAGTATTTT	CSVKGSGHRDTDTQYF
.	.	TRBV4-1	TRBJ1-6	TGCGCCAGCAGCCAAGATCTCGATAATTCACCCCTCCACTTT	CASSQDLDNSPLHF
.	.	TRBV7-2	TRBJ1-5	TGTGCCAGCAGCTTCCAGTTCAATCAGCCCCAGCATTTT	CASSFQFNQPQHF
.	TRBD1	TRBV3-1/TRBV3-2	TRBJ2-6	TGTGCCAGCAGCCAAAACGGACCGGGACAGCGCCACTGGGGGGCCAACGTCCTGACTTTC	CASSQNGPGQRHWGANVLTF
.	TRBD2	TRBV5-1	TRBJ2-7	TGCGCCAGCAGCTTGGGGGCCGGGACTAGGTTCTCCGAGCAGTACTTC	CASSLGAGTRFSEQYF
.	.	TRBV6-5	TRBJ1-1	TGTGCCAGCAGCCGACAGTTTATGAACACTGAAGCTTTCTTT	CASSRQFMNTEAFF
.	TRBD1	TRBV30	TRBJ1-3	TGTGCCTGGGCCGGGACAGGGGTGGCTGGAAACACCATATATTTT	CAWAGTGVAGNTIYF
.	.	TRBV7-9	TRBJ1-4	TGTGCCAGCAGCGTCACAGCAACAACTAATGAAAAACTGTTTTTT	CASSVTATTNEKLFF
.	.	TRBV20-1	TRBJ1-2	TGCAGTGCTAGTGAGTCAGATTACTATGGCTACACCTTC	CSASESDYYGYTF
.	.	TRBV30	TRBJ1-3	TGTGCCTGGAGGCCTCCGGGAAGCCCTCGAAACACCATATATTTT	CAWRPPGSPRNTIYF
.	.	TRBV30	TRBJ2-2	TGTGCCTGGAGTGTACGTAGCAGCTTCACCGGGGAGCTGTTTTTT	CAWSVRSSFTGELFF
.	TRBD2	TRBV10-2	TRBJ2-7	TGCGCCAGCAGGACCGGGACTATGACCTACGAGCAGTACTTC	CASRTGTMTYEQYF
.	.	TRBV2	TRBJ2-3	TGTGCCAGCCCCGGCCCCATCAATGTGGCAGGAGATACGCAGTATTTT	CASPGPINVAGDTQYF
.	TRBD2	TRBV9	TRBJ2-7	TGTGCCAGCAGCGTAGGCCTGAGCGGGGGGGCCGACGGGCAGTACTTC	CASSVGLSGGADGQYF
.	.	TRBV9	TRBJ1-2	TGCGCCAGCCGCGGGGGGGGAGACATCTACGACAACTATGGCTACACCTTC	CASRGGGDIYDNYGYTF
.	.	TRBV5-4	TRBJ2-5	TGTGCCAGCAGCTATAGAGCACTGCAAGAGACCCAGTACTTC	CASSYRALQETQYF
few	TRBD1	TRBV19	TRBJ1-2	TGTGCCAGTAGTATGTACGGGACAGGGGCTAACTATGGCTACACCTTC	CASSMYGTGANYGYTF
.	.	TRBV5-1	TRBJ1-2	.	CASSFGPGPIGYTF
few	.	TRBV7-2	TRBJ2-2	TGTGCCAGCAGCTTATTCAGGGTCGCGACCGGGGAGCTGTTTTTT	CASSLFRVATGELFF
.	TRBD1	TRBV24-1	TRBJ2-2	TGTGCCACGAGGGGGCGAGGAACCGGGGAGCTGTTTTTT	CATRGRGTGELFF
.	.	TRBV5-1	TRBJ1-1	TGCGCCAGCAGCTCAGATGGGCTGAACACTGAAGCTTTCTTT	CASSSDGLNTEAFF
.	.	TRBV18	TRBJ1-2	TGTGCCAGCTCACCACTAGGCGGGGCCGCTAACTATGGCTACACCTTC	CASSPLGGAANYGYTF
few	TRBD1	TRBV6-5	TRBJ1-6	TGTGCCAGCAGCGACAGGGATTCACCCCTCCACTTT	CASSDRDSPLHF
.	.	TRBV3-1/TRBV3-2	TRBJ2-5	TGTGCCAGCAGCCACAGGGACACCCAAGAGACCCAGTACTTC	CASSHRDTQETQYF
.	TRBD1	TRBV30	TRBJ1-4	TGTGCCTGGAACCTAGCCTACAGGGGGCTGGGTGAAAAACTGTTTTTT	CAWNLAYRGLGEKLFF
.	TRBD1	TRBV6-6	TRBJ1-6	TGTGCCAGCAGTTACGCCGGGACAGGGCGCAATTCACCCCTCCACTTT	CASSYAGTGRNSPLHF
.	TRBD2	TRBV5-1	TRBJ2-5	TGCGCCAGCAGCTTACTAGCGGGCAACTCCCAAGAGACCCAGTACTTC	CASSLLAGNSQETQYF
.	TRBD2	TRBV19	TRBJ2-1	TGTGCCAGTAGTTCGCGATACGCGGGGGGGCCCTACAATGAGCAGTTCTTC	CASSSRYAGGPYNEQFF
.	TRBD2	TRBV5-1	TRBJ2-1	TGCGCCAGCAGCTTGGCCCCCCTTCTAGCGGGGGTTTTCTACAATGAGCAGTTCTTC	CASSLAPLLAGVFYNEQFF